This TCR beta chain comes out of a study of T cells after yellow fever vaccination. Regarding the study as a whole: The booster saw the reappearance of most primary-vaccination clones (around 96% CD4, 80% to 90% CD8). Across the CD4 and CD8 compartments, a small share of clonotypes was present in both. By day 5 rather than day 15, the secondary response had peaked, though it was weaker.

In the case of this clonotype: Its target is not known.

The CDR3 runs to 14 residues. V shed 2 bases and J shed 4 bases, with 12 bases lying between them. Germline CDR1 DFQATT, CDR2 SNEGSKA (reference sequence). Generation of TCR cDNA used 5'RACE template switching (which added a universal primer site and UMIs). TCRdb re-called the 5' RACE reads with MiXCR, one entry per CDR3 protein. The table shows 500,000 to 700,000 distinct CDR3 sequences, with 19% occurring only once. The specimen comprised PBMCs, sampled 15 days after the yellow fever booster vaccination. V usage is TRBV20-1 and J usage is TRBJ1-5, with D unclear. The sequence was collected from a man aged 25 to 45 who received the YFV17D yellow fever vaccine. The CDR3 DNA sequence: TGCAGTGCTAGAATTCAGGCTACTAATCAGCCCCAGCATTTT. Its translation is CSARIQATNQPQHF.